The 10 T cell receptor beta chains below were found in one sample sequenced in a study of graft-versus-host responses after intestinal transplantation. TCRdb's table, derived via immunoSEQ multiplex PCR, lists solely in-frame clones and lacks some. The sample contains 75,000 to 100,000 clones, 90% to 95% of which appear only once. Their antigens remain unidentified. This sample comprised unstimulated CD4+ T cells sorted from spleen or lymph node cells, obtained before transplant. Every receptor here comes from a human donor who was the organ donor for an intestinal transplant.

The chain employs TRBV5-1 and TRBJ2-6; tentative D call: TRBD2 (7 bases). V was cut by 0 bases and J by 16 bases, with 20 bases left in between. From germline, CDR1 is SGHRS and CDR2 YFSETQ. The CDR3 extends over 15 amino acids. The CDR3 here is CASSLGPRRGGGLTF. In DNA form, the CDR3 reads TGCGCCAGCAGCTTGGGGCCCCGCAGGGGAGGGGGACTGACTTTC.

The chain joins TRBV19 to TRBJ2-3, with D possibly matching TRBD1 (5 bases). The CDR3 has 14 amino acids. Germline V lookup: CDR1 LNHDA, CDR2 SQIVND (reference sequence). The V end lost 3 bases, the J end lost 5 bases, and 12 bases lay between the germline ends. Written as DNA, the CDR3 is TGTGCCAGTAGTATTAGGGCAGGGATAGATACGCAGTATTTT. Translated, it gives CASSIRAGIDTQYF.

In DNA, the CDR3 is TGTGCCAGCAGTTTATTGGGCGCAGGAGAAGCTTTCTTT. It yields the protein CASSLLGAGEAFF. V gene TRBV28 combines with J gene TRBJ1-1; no firm D call. The germline V gene has CDR1 MDHEN and CDR2 SYDVKM. Trimming shortened V by 1 base and J by 8 bases, and 11 bases separated the two germline ends. This CDR3 contains 13 residues.

This chain connects TRBV7-3 to TRBJ2-3; D ambiguous. The ends were cut back, 4 bases at V and 0 bases at J, with 8 bases in the middle. The CDR3 contains 14 residues. The V gene's germline CDR1 is SGHTA and CDR2 FQGTGA. CDR3 in amino acids: CASSYRKSTDTQYF. CDR3 in DNA: TGTGCCAGCAGCTACAGAAAAAGCACAGATACGCAGTATTTT.

The chain carries TRBV9 and TRBJ2-1; 8 nucleotides line up with TRBD1. Germline-derived CDR1 and CDR2 are SGDLS and YYNGEE. J was trimmed by 7 bases and V by 0 bases; bases with no gene match: 12. The CDR3 has 17 amino acids. As DNA, the CDR3 is TGTGCCAGCAGCGTAGCTCCTGACAGGGGTTTAGGGAATGAGCAGTTCTTC. Protein product: CASSVAPDRGLGNEQFF.

The chain uses TRBV5-1 and TRBJ2-7; 11 nucleotides align to TRBD2. Per germline, CDR1 SGHRS and CDR2 YFSETQ. CDR3 size: 14 residues. Unmatched junction bases numbered 8, after V lost 7 bases and J lost 5 bases. CDR3 sequence reads: CASGLSGGVHEQYF. CDR3 nucleotides: TGCGCCAGCGGTCTTAGCGGGGGGGTTCACGAGCAGTACTTC.

V and J are TRBV7-6 and TRBJ2-1; 8 bases are a match to TRBD2. CDR3 size: 14 residues. Germline values: CDR1 SGHVS, CDR2 FNYEAQ. J was trimmed by 8 bases and V by 2 bases; bases with no gene match: 5. This CDR3 is CASSLQAGEDEQFF. CDR3 coding DNA: TGTGCCAGCAGCTTACAAGCGGGGGAGGATGAGCAGTTCTTC.

This rearrangement joins TRBV7-2 to TRBJ1-4; D is undetermined. The CDR3 consists of 15 residues. The germline CDR1 and CDR2 sequences are SGHTA and FQGNSA. Deletions cut 4 bases from V and 5 bases from J, with 14 bases between. The DNA of the CDR3 is TGTGCCAGCAGCTCCAATCCTGCCCGGAATGAAAAACTGTTTTTT. This translates into CASSSNPARNEKLFF.

V is TRBV28 and J is TRBJ2-6; TRBD1 agrees at 7 bases. The CDR3 extends over 16 amino acids. The V and J ends lost 4 bases and 4 bases, in that order; junction bases with no gene match: 7. Germline V CDR1 and CDR2: MDHEN, SYDVKM. The DNA of the CDR3 is TGTGCCAGCAGTTCCCGAGGACAGGCAGGGGCCAACGTCCTGACTTTC. It codes for CASSSRGQAGANVLTF.

The chain is built from TRBV5-4 and TRBJ2-7, with D possibly being TRBD1 (5 bases). Germline V gives CDR1 SGHNT, CDR2 YYREEE (reference sequence). V gave up 9 bases and J gave up 3 bases, with 22 bases separating them. The CDR3 spans 15 residues. The CDR3, as DNA: TGTGCCACAACCACTGGGCAGGGTCCCTACTACGAGCAGTACTTC. Translating gives CATTTGQGPYYEQYF.